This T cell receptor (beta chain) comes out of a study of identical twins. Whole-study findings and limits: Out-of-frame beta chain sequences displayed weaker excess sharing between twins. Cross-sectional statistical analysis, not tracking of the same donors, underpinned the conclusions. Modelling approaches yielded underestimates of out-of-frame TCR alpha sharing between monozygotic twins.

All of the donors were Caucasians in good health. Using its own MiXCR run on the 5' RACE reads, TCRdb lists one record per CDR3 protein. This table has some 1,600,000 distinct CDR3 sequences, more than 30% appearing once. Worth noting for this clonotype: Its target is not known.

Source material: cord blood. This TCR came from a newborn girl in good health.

Here the CDR3 DNA reads TGCAGCGTTGCCAGGGCAAACGGAAACACCATATATTTT. This translates into CSVARANGNTIYF. This rearrangement joins TRBV29-1 to TRBJ1-3; D is perhaps TRBD1 (5 bases). Germline values: CDR1 SQVTM, CDR2 ANQGSEA. Trimming left V 4 bases short and J 4 bases short, with 11 bases between. The CDR3 is made up of 13 amino acids. Full variable domain (rest looked up from reference TRBV29-1 and TRBJ1-3): SAVISQKPSRDICQRGTSLTIQCQVDSQVTMMFWYRQQPGQSLTLIATANQGSEATYESGFVIDKFPISRPNLTFSTLTVSNMSPEDSSIYLCSVARANGNTIYFGEGSWLTVV.